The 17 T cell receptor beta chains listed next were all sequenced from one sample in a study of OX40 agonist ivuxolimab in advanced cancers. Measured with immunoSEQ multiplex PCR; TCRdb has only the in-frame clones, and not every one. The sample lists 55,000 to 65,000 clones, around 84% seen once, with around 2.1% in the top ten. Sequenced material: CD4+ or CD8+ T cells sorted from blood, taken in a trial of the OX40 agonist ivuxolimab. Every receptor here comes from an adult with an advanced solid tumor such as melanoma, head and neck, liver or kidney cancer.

CDR3: CASSSLINQPQHF. CDR3 in DNA: TGTGCCAGCAGCAGTCTGATCAATCAGCCCCAGCATTTT. V usage is TRBV6-5 and J usage is TRBJ1-5; D remains ambiguous. The CDR3 is 13 amino acids. The germline V gene has CDR1 MNHEY and CDR2 SVGAGI. With 6 bases removed from V and 3 bases from J, the gap between germline ends came to 9 bases.

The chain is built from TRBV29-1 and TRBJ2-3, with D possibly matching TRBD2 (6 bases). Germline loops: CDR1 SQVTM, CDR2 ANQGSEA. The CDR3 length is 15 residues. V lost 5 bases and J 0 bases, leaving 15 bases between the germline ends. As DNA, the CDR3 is TGCAGCGTTCTCGTGGCGGGGACTAGCACAGATACGCAGTATTTT. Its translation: CSVLVAGTSTDTQYF.

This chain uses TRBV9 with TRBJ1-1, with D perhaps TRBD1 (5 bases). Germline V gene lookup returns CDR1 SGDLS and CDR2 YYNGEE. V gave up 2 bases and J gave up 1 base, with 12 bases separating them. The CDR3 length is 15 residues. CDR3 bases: TGTGCCAGCAGCGTTTTACAGGAAAAGAACACTGAAGCTTTCTTT. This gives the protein CASSVLQEKNTEAFF.

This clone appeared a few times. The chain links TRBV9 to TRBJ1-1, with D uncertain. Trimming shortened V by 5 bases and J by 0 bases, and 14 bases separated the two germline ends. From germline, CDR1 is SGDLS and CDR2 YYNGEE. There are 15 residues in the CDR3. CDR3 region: CASRYCYRMNTEAFF. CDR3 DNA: TGTGCCAGCAGGTATTGTTACCGGATGAACACTGAAGCTTTCTTT.

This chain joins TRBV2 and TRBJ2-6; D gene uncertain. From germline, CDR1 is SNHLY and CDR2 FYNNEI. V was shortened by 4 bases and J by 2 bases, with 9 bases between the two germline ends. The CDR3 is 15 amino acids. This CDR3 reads CASSGVMAGANVLTF. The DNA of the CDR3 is TGTGCCAGCAGTGGAGTCATGGCTGGGGCCAACGTCCTGACTTTC.

The CDR3 region has the DNA TGTGCCAGCAGTTTCCCTGGGTCTAGCGCCGCGAACACCGGGGAGCTGTTTTTT. This translates into CASSFPGSSAANTGELFF. The gene calls are TRBV28 and TRBJ2-2; possibly TRBD2 for D (6 bases). V lost 3 bases, J lost 0 bases, and 17 bases lay in between. This CDR3 has 18 amino acids. Germline loops: CDR1 MDHEN, CDR2 SYDVKM. The entire variable domain, with the rest obtained from reference TRBV28 and TRBJ2-2, is as follows: DVKVTQSSRYLVKRTGEKVFLECVQDMDHENMFWYRQDPGLGLRLIYFSYDVKMKEKGDIPEGYSVSREKKERFSLILESASTNQTSMYLCASSFPGSSAANTGELFFGEGSRLTVL.

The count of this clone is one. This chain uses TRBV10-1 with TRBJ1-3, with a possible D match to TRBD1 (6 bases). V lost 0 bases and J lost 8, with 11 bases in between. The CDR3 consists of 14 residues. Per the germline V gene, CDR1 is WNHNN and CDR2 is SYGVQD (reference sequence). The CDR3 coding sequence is TGCGCCAGCAGTGAGTCGGGGGCTGAAGACACCATATATTTT. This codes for CASSESGAEDTIYF.

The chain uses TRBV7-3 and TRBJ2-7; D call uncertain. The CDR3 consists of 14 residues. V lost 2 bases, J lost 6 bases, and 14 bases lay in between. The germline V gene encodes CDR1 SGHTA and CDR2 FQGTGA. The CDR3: CASSLLSVMGEQYF. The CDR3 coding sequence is TGTGCCAGCAGCTTATTATCAGTGATGGGCGAGCAGTACTTC.

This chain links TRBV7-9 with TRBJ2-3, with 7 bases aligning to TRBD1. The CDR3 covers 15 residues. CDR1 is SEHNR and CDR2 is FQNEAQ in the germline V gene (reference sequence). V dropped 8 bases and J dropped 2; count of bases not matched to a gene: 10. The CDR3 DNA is TGTGCCAGCGACGACCGGGACAGAGCCACAGATACGCAGTATTTT. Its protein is CASDDRDRATDTQYF.

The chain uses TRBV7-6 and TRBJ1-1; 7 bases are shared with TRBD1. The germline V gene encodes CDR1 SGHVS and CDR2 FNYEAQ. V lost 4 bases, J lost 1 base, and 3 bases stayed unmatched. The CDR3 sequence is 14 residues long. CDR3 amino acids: CASSSGTANTEAFF. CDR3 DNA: TGTGCCAGCAGCTCCGGGACAGCGAACACTGAAGCTTTCTTT. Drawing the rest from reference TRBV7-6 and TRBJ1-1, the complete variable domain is GAGVSQSPRYKVTKRGQDVALRCDPISGHVSLYWYRQALGQGPEFLTYFNYEAQQDKSGLPNDRFSAERPEGSISTLTIQRTEQRDSAMYRCASSSGTANTEAFFGQGTRLTVV.

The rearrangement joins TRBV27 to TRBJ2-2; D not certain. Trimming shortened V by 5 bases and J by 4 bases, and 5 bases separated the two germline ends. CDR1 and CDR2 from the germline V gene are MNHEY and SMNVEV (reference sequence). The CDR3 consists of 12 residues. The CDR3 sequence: CASSTRTGELFF. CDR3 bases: TGTGCCAGCAGTACCCGCACCGGGGAGCTGTTTTTT.

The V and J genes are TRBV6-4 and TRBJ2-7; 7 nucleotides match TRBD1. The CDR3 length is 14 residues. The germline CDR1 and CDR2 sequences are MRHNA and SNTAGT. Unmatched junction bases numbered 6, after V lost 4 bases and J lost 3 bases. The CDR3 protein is CASSAPWDSYEQYF. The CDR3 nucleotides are TGTGCCAGCAGTGCTCCGTGGGACAGCTACGAGCAGTACTTC.

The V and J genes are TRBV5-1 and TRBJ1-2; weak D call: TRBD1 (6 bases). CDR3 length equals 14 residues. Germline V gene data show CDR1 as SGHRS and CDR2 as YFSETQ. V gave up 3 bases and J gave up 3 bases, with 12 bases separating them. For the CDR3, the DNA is TGCGCCAGCAGCTCTGGGGGGGCGGACTATGGCTACACCTTC. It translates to CASSSGGADYGYTF. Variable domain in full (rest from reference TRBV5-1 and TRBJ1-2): KAGVTQTPRYLIKTRGQQVTLSCSPISGHRSVSWYQQTPGQGLQFLFEYFSETQRNKGNFPGRFSGRQFSNSRSEMNVSTLELGDSALYLCASSSGGADYGYTFGSGTRLTVV.

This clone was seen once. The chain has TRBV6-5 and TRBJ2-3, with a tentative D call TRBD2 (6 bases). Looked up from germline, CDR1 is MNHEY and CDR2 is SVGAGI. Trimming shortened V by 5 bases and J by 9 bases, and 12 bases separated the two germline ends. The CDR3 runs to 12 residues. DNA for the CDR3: TGTGCCAGCAGTCAGACTAGGGGAACGCAGTATTTT. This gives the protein CASSQTRGTQYF.

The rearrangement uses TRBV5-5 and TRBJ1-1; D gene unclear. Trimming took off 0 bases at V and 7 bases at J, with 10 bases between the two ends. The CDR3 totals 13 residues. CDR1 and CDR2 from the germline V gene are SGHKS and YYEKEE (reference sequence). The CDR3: CASSLESWFEAFF. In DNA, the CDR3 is TGTGCCAGCAGCTTGGAATCTTGGTTTGAAGCTTTCTTT.

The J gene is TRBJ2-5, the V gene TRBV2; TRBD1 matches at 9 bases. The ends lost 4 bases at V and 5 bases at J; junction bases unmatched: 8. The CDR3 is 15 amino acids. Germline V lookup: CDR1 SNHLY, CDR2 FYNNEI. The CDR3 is CASSGRDRVGETQYF. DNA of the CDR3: TGTGCCAGCAGTGGTAGGGACAGGGTGGGCGAGACCCAGTACTTC.

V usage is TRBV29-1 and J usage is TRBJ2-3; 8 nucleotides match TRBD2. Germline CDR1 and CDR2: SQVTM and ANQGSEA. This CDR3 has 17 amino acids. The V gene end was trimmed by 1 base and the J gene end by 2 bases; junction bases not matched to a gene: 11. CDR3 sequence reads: CSVEGGGLAGDTDTQYF. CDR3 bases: TGCAGCGTTGAAGGGGGTGGTCTAGCGGGCGACACAGATACGCAGTATTTT.